This section outlines one T cell receptor (beta chain) sequence together with its context. The antigen is undetermined. The data were obtained in a study of shared clonotypes between healthy human individuals. Genomic DNA (from each subset) was split evenly across several immunoSEQ plates. The data were produced by immunoSEQ multiplex PCR, yet TCRdb's version contains in-frame clones alone and is incomplete. The repertoire holds about 2.1 million clones, with 93% as singletons. Overall study findings and caveats: Compared with clonotypes that all four donors shared, non-shared clonotypes had lower generation probabilities. The sole specimen, blood, was sampled, and tissue repertoires likely differ. Memory subsets had estimated richness that was generally smaller than that of naive subsets.

Naivety among CD8 cells was defined by CD45RO negativity and positive CCR7 selection, thereby excluding terminally differentiated effector memory CD45RA+ cells. CDR3 length equals 15 residues. V lost 2 bases and J lost 6, with 15 bases in between. Germline loops: CDR1 MNHNY, CDR2 SVGAGI (reference sequence). The TCR comes from a man aged 18 to 30 in good health. Some clones in this sample may be carry-over from other donors' samples. Sequencing input: naive CD8+ T cells from PBMCs. V usage is TRBV6-6 and J usage is TRBJ2-3, with D uncertain. The CDR3 reads CASSYGRFTGDTQYF. The CDR3 bases are TGTGCCAGCAGTTACGGCCGGTTCACTGGGGATACGCAGTATTTT.